This T cell receptor beta chain originates from a study of cytomegalovirus exposure and HLA in healthy donors. Study observations and caveats: Rare sequences made up most TCRs, while some public TCRs were found in many donors. Productive rates of about 90% or about 30% were seen for most TCR beta V segments in an earlier analysis.

There are 12 residues in the CDR3. Germline V lookup: CDR1 KGHSH, CDR2 LQKENI. Trimming pared 2 bases from V and 1 base from J, leaving 3 bases between. Comments on this clone: As yet, its antigen is unknown.

The donors comprised healthy bone marrow donors. At sampling all donors were nominally healthy, likely with unrecorded immune exposures. Vbeta (60) and Jbeta (13) primers were used in the PCR. Assay used: immunoSEQ multiplex PCR; TCRdb lists only in-frame clones, some missing. The sample contains about 170,000 clones, under 85% of which appear only once. The genes are TRBV18 and TRBJ2-7; no reliable D call. This clonotype was obtained from a female donor in good health and CMV-seronegative. Sequenced input: PBMCs. The DNA for the CDR3 is TGTGCCAGCTCACCATCTTCCTACGAGCAGTACTTC. Amino acid sequence: CASSPSSYEQYF. Full variable domain (rest looked up from reference TRBV18 and TRBJ2-7): NAGVMQNPRHLVRRRGQEARLRCSPMKGHSHVYWYRQLPEEGLKFMVYLQKENIIDESGMPKERFSAEFPKEGPSILRIQQVVRGDSAAYFCASSPSSYEQYFGPGTRLTVT.